This T cell receptor (beta chain) was obtained from a study of shared clonotypes between healthy human individuals. In the study overall: The plates for each donor numbered three CD4 naive, three CD4 memory, two CD8 naive and one CD8 memory.

In the sorted-subset replicate PCRs, 150 to 200 ng DNA, around 30,000 T cell genomes, was used. Clones were read by immunoSEQ multiplex PCR, and TCRdb kept only the in-frame ones, dropping some. The repertoire holds some 1,900,000 clones, with 85% to 95% as singletons. Concerning this clone: Its antigen is unidentified.

Notes on the study in general: Enrolling few donors narrowed the genetic and exposure-history diversity that was represented. Generation probabilities were higher for clonotypes shared across all four sorted-subset donors than for unshared ones.

Germline CDR1 is SGDLS and CDR2 is YYNGEE. V was pared by 6 bases and J by 4 bases, with 16 bases between. The CDR3 extends over 14 amino acids. Naive CD8 cells, CD45RO-negative and positively selected for CCR7, excluded terminally differentiated effector memory CD45RA+ cells. The chain carries TRBV9 and TRBJ1-2; tentatively, D is TRBD1 (5 bases). The source of this sequence is a man younger than 35 in good health. The sequencing input was naive CD8+ T cells sorted from blood. CDR3 bases: TGTGCCAGCACCCAGCCGGCAGGGCCCTATGGCTACACCTTC. This encodes CASTQPAGPYGYTF.